Listed below are T cell receptor beta chains from one sample, sequenced in a study of breast tumors, draining lymph nodes, adjacent tissues. One entry per CDR3 protein results from TCRdb running MiXCR on the multiplex PCR reads. The sample has under 250,000 distinct CDR3 sequences, approximately 30% seen once. The sequencing sample was made of axillary lymph node tissue. Source of these receptors: a female donor with breast cancer. Some clones in this sample may be carry-over from other donors' samples. Each CDR3 is given with its conserved first and last residue. Fields, in order: clone size, V gene, D gene, CDR3 protein. A D gene is named only where the DNA matches it firmly. Expanded clones get a size class; other rows say once, few or many, or leave the size out.

size: many; V: TRBV6-1; D: NA; CDR3: CASVRGNEKLFF
size: many; V: TRBV13; D: NA; CDR3: CASSYQGLPMTGELFF
size: many; V: TRBV7-3; D: TRBD1; CDR3: CASSLTGGAREKLFF
size: NA; V: TRBV19; D: NA; CDR3: CASSSIRDTEAFF
size: NA; V: TRBV6-2/TRBV6-3; D: TRBD1; CDR3: CASSHDRAVGFYEQYF
size: many; V: TRBV5-1; D: NA; CDR3: CASSLALASAYTGELFF
size: NA; V: TRBV7-3; D: TRBD1; CDR3: CASSSGQGFHSPLHF
size: NA; V: TRBV28; D: NA; CDR3: CASSLLSGVANNEQFF
size: NA; V: TRBV25-1; D: TRBD2; CDR3: CVSSDQPPGGGELFF
size: many; V: TRBV12-3/TRBV12-4; D: TRBD2; CDR3: CASSPRGMGLGPDTQYF
size: many; V: TRBV15; D: NA; CDR3: CATSREGTGGGYTF
size: many; V: TRBV10-2; D: TRBD1; CDR3: CASRDRGGRETQYF
size: many; V: TRBV11-2; D: NA; CDR3: CASSRPASEQFF
size: many; V: TRBV12-3/TRBV12-4; D: NA; CDR3: CASSLTRFGLYTQYF